Listed here are 32 T cell receptor beta chains from one sample, sequenced in a study of T cells in Graves' hyperthyroidism and ophthalmopathy. RNA transcripts served as the template for amplifying TCR beta CDR3 regions. The primer set for the first-round RT-PCR of the TCR CDR3 was HTBI. TCRdb independently ran MiXCR on the multiplex PCR reads; one entry per CDR3 protein. The table includes about 500,000 distinct CDR3 sequences, 17% detected once. The sequenced sample consisted of blood. These TCRs come from a woman aged 18-35 years with Graves' ophthalmopathy.

The V and J genes are TRBV6-2 or TRBV6-3 and TRBJ2-3; D not resolved. Germline CDR1 is MNHEY and CDR2 is SVGEGT. V lost 4 bases and J lost 6, with 8 bases in between. This CDR3 comprises 12 residues. For the CDR3, the DNA is TGTGCCAGCAGTTCCTACCCGGATACGCAGTATTTT. Residues: CASSSYPDTQYF.

This clonotype was recorded at least ten times. The rearrangement uses TRBV27 and TRBJ2-7; D possibly corresponds to TRBD2 (5 bases). V dropped 2 bases and J dropped 2 bases, with 10 bases sitting between them. The CDR3 consists of 14 residues. The germline gives CDR1 MNHEY, CDR2 SMNVEV (reference sequence). The CDR3: CASSLSETTYEQYF. CDR3 nucleotide sequence: TGTGCCAGCAGTTTAAGCGAGACTACCTACGAGCAGTACTTC.

This clonotype was recorded a few times. The chain is built from TRBV6-1 and TRBJ2-1; no definite D call. Germline loops: CDR1 MNHNS, CDR2 SASEGT. The CDR3 totals 19 residues. With 2 bases removed from V and 7 bases from J, the gap between germline ends came to 27 bases. CDR3 sequence (DNA): TGTGCCAGCAGTGAAAGGAATAGCCCCAGAGGTTGGAGTGGAAATGAGCAGTTCTTC. Translating it yields CASSERNSPRGWSGNEQFF.

This clonotype was seen many times. This chain joins TRBV20-1 and TRBJ2-1; D may correspond to TRBD1 or TRBD2 (5 bases each). The germline gives CDR1 DFQATT, CDR2 SNEGSKA (reference sequence). The V end was cut by 6 bases, the J end by 5 bases, with 20 bases between. This CDR3 is 15 amino acids long. The CDR3 reads CSAAPGTLPNNEQFF. In DNA form, the CDR3 reads TGCAGTGCAGCCCCCGGGACCCTGCCTAACAATGAGCAGTTCTTC.

This clonotype was detected only a few times. Written as DNA, the CDR3 is TGCAGCGTTGAATTGGCAGCGAGGAACACTGAAGCTTTCTTT. Protein: CSVELAARNTEAFF. This chain links TRBV29-1 with TRBJ1-1; no firm D call. CDR1 and CDR2 (germline): SQVTM, ANQGSEA. The CDR3 contains 14 residues. V lost 2 bases and J lost 1, with 11 bases in between.

This clonotype was seen just once. The CDR3 nucleotides are TGCGCCAGCAGTGAGACAGCCATGAACACTGAAGCTTTCTTT. This gives the protein CASSETAMNTEAFF. The rearrangement joins TRBV10-2 to TRBJ1-1, with D unclear. Trimming took off 2 bases at V and 0 bases at J, with 7 bases between the two ends. CDR1 is WSHSY, CDR2 SAAADI, per germline. This CDR3 has 14 amino acids.

This clonotype was seen a handful of times. This sequence joins TRBV20-1 and TRBJ1-5; a weak D match, TRBD1 (5 bases). Germline V gene data show CDR1 as DFQATT and CDR2 as SNEGSKA (reference sequence). The CDR3 contains 14 residues. The germline V and J ends were trimmed by 6 bases and 0 bases, with 12 bases remaining between them. The CDR3 coding sequence is TGCAGTGCCTCGGGACCATATAGCAATCAGCCCCAGCATTTT. It encodes CSASGPYSNQPQHF.

This CDR3 reads CASSPTGASNTGELFF. For the CDR3, the DNA is TGTGCCAGTAGTCCGACAGGAGCTTCGAACACCGGGGAGCTGTTTTTT. The V and J genes are TRBV19 and TRBJ2-2, with a weak D call TRBD1 (6 bases). Trimming removed 5 bases from V and 0 bases from J, with 13 bases in between. Germline CDR1 LNHDA, CDR2 SQIVND (reference sequence). The CDR3 contains 16 residues.

There are many counts of this clonotype. The genes are TRBV7-9 and TRBJ1-1, with unresolved D. Germline CDR1 SEHNR, CDR2 FQNEAQ (reference sequence). V was pared by 1 base and J by 4 bases, with 4 bases between. The CDR3 runs to 12 residues. CDR3 in amino acids: CASSLGPTEAFF. The CDR3 DNA reads as TGTGCCAGCAGCTTAGGTCCCACTGAAGCTTTCTTT.

This clonotype was seen ten or more times. The V call is TRBV30, the J call TRBJ2-7; D may be TRBD2 (7 bases). Germline values: CDR1 GTSNPN, CDR2 SVGIG (reference sequence). V was shortened by 4 bases and J by 2 bases, with 18 bases between the two germline ends. CDR3 size: 15 residues. The CDR3 sequence is CAWTPGGGRPYEQYF. CDR3 coding DNA: TGTGCCTGGACTCCAGGCGGGGGCCGCCCCTACGAGCAGTACTTC.

At least ten counts were recorded for this clonotype. The V call is TRBV20-1, the J call TRBJ1-5, with 9 positions matching TRBD1. Germline CDR1 reads DFQATT; CDR2 reads SNEGSKA (reference sequence). CDR3 length equals 16 residues. The V and J ends lost 4 bases and 0 bases, in that order; junction bases with no gene match: 7. CDR3 sequence: CSATPGTGYSNQPQHF. Written as DNA, the CDR3 is TGCAGTGCTACCCCCGGGACAGGGTATAGCAATCAGCCCCAGCATTTT.

This clonotype has more than one count but fewer than ten. This chain connects TRBV20-1 to TRBJ2-7; 7 bases fit TRBD1. The CDR3 runs to 13 residues. Germline CDR1 and CDR2: DFQATT and SNEGSKA (reference sequence). V gave up 0 bases and J gave up 6 bases; unmatched junction bases: 5. The CDR3, as DNA: TGCAGTGCTAGAGATGGTCAGGGGGTCGAGCAGTACTTC. Translated: CSARDGQGVEQYF.

This clonotype was seen many times. This chain uses TRBV13 with TRBJ2-2; 7 nucleotides align to TRBD2. The CDR3 has 12 residues. V gave up 8 bases and J gave up 6 bases; unmatched junction bases: 3. Germline V CDR1 and CDR2: PRHDT, FYEKMQ (reference sequence). The CDR3 region is CASSGGSGELFF. The CDR3 DNA sequence: TGTGCCAGCTCCGGGGGGTCCGGGGAGCTGTTTTTT.

This clonotype was seen more than once but under ten times. V gene TRBV2 combines with J gene TRBJ2-2; D is possibly TRBD2 (6 bases). The CDR3 runs to 14 residues. In germline, CDR1 is SNHLY, CDR2 FYNNEI. V lost 4 bases and J lost 5, with 11 bases in between. In nucleotides, the CDR3 is TGTGCCAGCAGTGTTCGGGGGATGACCGGGGAGCTGTTTTTT. It translates to CASSVRGMTGELFF.

This rearrangement joins TRBV11-3 to TRBJ2-3; 10 nucleotides match TRBD1. CDR1 and CDR2 from the germline V gene are SGHNT and YENEEA. CDR3 length equals 22 residues. The J segment lost 2 bases and the V segment lost 0 bases, leaving 20 bases of the junction unmatched. The CDR3 loop is CASSLDFCATGGWGTPTDTQYF. The CDR3 DNA reads as TGTGCCAGCAGCTTAGATTTTTGTGCGACAGGGGGCTGGGGGACTCCCACAGATACGCAGTATTTT.

The chain combines TRBV30 with TRBJ2-5, with a tentative D call TRBD2 (5 bases). V shed 0 bases and J shed 2 bases, with 10 bases lying between them. The CDR3 totals 14 residues. Germline CDR1 and CDR2: GTSNPN and SVGIG (reference sequence). The CDR3 DNA is TGTGCCTGGAGTGTAGTGGGAGCTCAAGAGACCCAGTACTTC. This gives the protein CAWSVVGAQETQYF.

The V call is TRBV14, the J call TRBJ2-4; 7 bases are shared with TRBD1. J was trimmed by 3 bases and V by 1 base; bases with no gene match: 6. Germline V lookup: CDR1 SGHDN, CDR2 FVKESK. The CDR3 is made up of 16 amino acids. This CDR3 is CASSQGQGVLKNIQYF. The CDR3 DNA sequence: TGTGCCAGCAGCCAAGGTCAGGGGGTTCTCAAAAACATTCAGTACTTC. The whole variable domain, remainder taken from reference TRBV14 and TRBJ2-4, is EAGVTQFPSHSVIEKGQTVTLRCDPISGHDNLYWYRRVMGKEIKFLLHFVKESKQDESGMPNNRFLAERTGGTYSTLKVQPAELEDSGVYFCASSQGQGVLKNIQYFGAGTRLSVL.

Many counts were recorded for this clonotype. The chain has TRBV7-9 and TRBJ1-4, with 9 bases fitting TRBD1. Trimming removed 5 bases from V and 2 bases from J; junction bases left unmatched: 12. The CDR3 has 18 residues. The V gene's germline CDR1 is SEHNR and CDR2 FQNEAQ (reference sequence). Here the CDR3 reads CASSPLGVQGATNEKLFF. The CDR3 nucleotides read TGTGCCAGCAGCCCACTAGGGGTACAGGGGGCCACTAATGAAAAACTGTTTTTT.

This clonotype has more than one count but fewer than ten. The chain is built from TRBV7-9 and TRBJ2-2, with D perhaps matching TRBD2 (6 bases). The V end was cut by 0 bases, the J end by 10 bases, with 15 bases between. This CDR3 contains 15 residues. Germline loops: CDR1 SEHNR, CDR2 FQNEAQ (reference sequence). CDR3 nucleotides: TGTGCCAGCAGCTTAGCGTTCGGGGGTGGAGAGGAGCTGTTTTTT. Protein product: CASSLAFGGGEELFF.

The table lists this clonotype with a count of one. This sequence joins TRBV7-2 and TRBJ2-2; TRBD1 agrees at 7 bases. V dropped 7 bases and J dropped 3; count of bases not matched to a gene: 8. Per the germline V gene, CDR1 is SGHTA and CDR2 is FQGNSA. There are 15 residues in the CDR3. The CDR3 region is CASTLQGYYTGELFF. CDR3 DNA sequence: TGTGCCAGCACCCTACAGGGGTATTACACCGGGGAGCTGTTTTTT.

The chain has TRBV6-1 and TRBJ2-5; 8 nucleotides match TRBD1. The germline CDR1 and CDR2 sequences are MNHNS and SASEGT. The V gene end was trimmed by 6 bases and the J gene end by 3 bases; junction bases not matched to a gene: 9. The CDR3 is 15 amino acids. This CDR3 is CASRKDGQGEETQYF. The CDR3 DNA follows: TGTGCCAGCAGAAAAGATGGACAGGGCGAAGAGACCCAGTACTTC.

This clonotype was detected ten times or more. The rearrangement joins TRBV12-3 or TRBV12-4 to TRBJ1-2; the match to TRBD1 covers 8 bases. V trimming: 2 bases; J trimming: 7 bases; junction bases outside the gene matches: 3. This CDR3 comprises 13 residues. CDR3 amino acids: CASSLQGAVGYTF. The DNA for the CDR3 is TGTGCCAGCAGTTTACAGGGGGCCGTTGGCTACACCTTC.

This clonotype was found many times. The gene calls are TRBV7-2 and TRBJ1-2; TRBD1 is a possible D gene (6 bases). V lost 4 bases and J 6 bases, leaving 21 bases between the germline ends. The CDR3 totals 16 residues. The germline V gene has CDR1 SGHTA and CDR2 FQGNSA. CDR3 coding DNA: TGTGCCAGCAGCTCTCTACAGGGCCGAGCACGAGATGGCTACACCTTC. This encodes CASSSLQGRARDGYTF.

This clonotype showed up many times. This sequence joins TRBV30 and TRBJ1-2, with D possibly being TRBD1 (5 bases). Per the germline V gene, CDR1 is GTSNPN and CDR2 is SVGIG (reference sequence). Trimming stripped 2 bases from V and 3 bases from J, with 16 bases between. CDR3 length: 15 amino acids. The CDR3 region has the DNA TGTGCCTGGAGTTTAGGGACCTCGGAGGACTATGGCTACACCTTC. Protein product: CAWSLGTSEDYGYTF.

This clonotype was counted many times. The genes are TRBV27 and TRBJ1-2, with 9 nucleotides matching TRBD1. This CDR3 comprises 14 residues. The germline V gene has CDR1 MNHEY and CDR2 SMNVEV (reference sequence). Unmatched junction bases numbered 4, after V lost 3 bases and J lost 5 bases. In DNA form, the CDR3 reads TGTGCCAGCAGTTTTACAGGGGGCGGTTATGGCTACACCTTC. This codes for CASSFTGGGYGYTF.

The J gene is TRBJ2-4, the V gene TRBV4-3; D ambiguous. V lost 0 bases to trimming and J lost 0 bases, with 12 bases between them. Looked up from germline, CDR1 is LGHNA and CDR2 is YSLEER. There are 17 residues in the CDR3. The CDR3 spells CASSQDFGRLAKNIQYF. DNA of the CDR3: TGCGCCAGCAGCCAAGATTTCGGCCGACTAGCCAAAAACATTCAGTACTTC.

This clonotype was counted between two and nine times. The genes are TRBV5-4 and TRBJ2-1; 9 bases align to TRBD2. CDR1 is SGHNT, CDR2 YYREEE, per germline (reference sequence). CDR3 length equals 18 residues. Trimming took 2 bases from V and 6 from J; bases not matched to a gene: 15. The CDR3 protein is CASSFTPTAGGPGNEQFF. CDR3 nucleotide sequence: TGTGCCAGCAGCTTTACTCCCACGGCGGGAGGGCCGGGCAATGAGCAGTTCTTC.

The V gene is TRBV30, the J gene TRBJ1-2, with unresolved D. This CDR3 is 14 amino acids long. With 3 bases removed from V and 3 bases from J, the gap between germline ends came to 14 bases. Per germline, CDR1 GTSNPN and CDR2 SVGIG (reference sequence). For the CDR3, the DNA is TGTGCCTGGAGGATTGGGCTCGCGGACTATGGCTACACCTTC. Encoded protein: CAWRIGLADYGYTF.

This clonotype was observed a handful of times. V is TRBV28 and J is TRBJ1-1; D ambiguous. The CDR3 runs 15 residues. The germline V gene has CDR1 MDHEN and CDR2 SYDVKM. V dropped 3 bases and J dropped 1 base, with 12 bases sitting between them. The CDR3 region has the DNA TGTGCCAGCAGTTTGGTCGGGTATGAGAACACTGAAGCTTTCTTT. Its protein is CASSLVGYENTEAFF.

In this sample, this clonotype turned up many times. J is TRBJ2-5 and V is TRBV7-3; D is unresolved. Trimming cost V 1 base and J 2 bases, with 5 bases left between them. This CDR3 is 13 amino acids long. Germline V gives CDR1 SGHTA, CDR2 FQGTGA. As DNA, the CDR3 is TGTGCCAGCAGCTTAAAGGGTCAAGAGACCCAGTACTTC. This encodes CASSLKGQETQYF.

The CDR3 loop reads CASSQDRALDSEQYF. In nucleotides, the CDR3 is TGTGCCAGCAGCCAGGACCGGGCCCTTGACTCCGAGCAGTACTTC. This chain joins TRBV14 and TRBJ2-7; no firm D call. V shed 3 bases and J shed 6 bases, with 18 bases lying between them. This CDR3 contains 15 residues. Germline CDR1 reads SGHDN; CDR2 reads FVKESK.

This clonotype was seen just once. This chain uses TRBV10-3 with TRBJ1-5; a weak D match, TRBD1 (5 bases). The CDR3 runs 14 residues. Deletions cut 10 bases from V and 1 base from J, with 14 bases between. CDR1 and CDR2 from the germline V gene are ENHRY and SYGVKD. The CDR3 loop reads CATRPGRSNQPQHF. The CDR3 DNA reads as TGTGCCACCCGTCCGGGACGCAGCAATCAGCCCCAGCATTTT.